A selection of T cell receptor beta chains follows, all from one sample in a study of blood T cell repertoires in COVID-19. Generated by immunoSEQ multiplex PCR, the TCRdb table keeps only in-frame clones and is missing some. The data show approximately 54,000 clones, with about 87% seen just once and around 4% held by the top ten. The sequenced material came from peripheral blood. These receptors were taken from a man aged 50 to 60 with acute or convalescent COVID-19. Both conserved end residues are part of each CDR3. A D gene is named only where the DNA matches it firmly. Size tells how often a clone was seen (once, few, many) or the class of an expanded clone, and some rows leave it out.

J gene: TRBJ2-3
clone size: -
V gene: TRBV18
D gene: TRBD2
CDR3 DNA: TGTGCCAGCTCCCGCACTAGCGGGGGGATAGATACGCAGTATTTT
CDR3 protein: CASSRTSGGIDTQYF

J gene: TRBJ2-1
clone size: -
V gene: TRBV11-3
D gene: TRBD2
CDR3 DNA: TGTGCCAGCAGCCCCGGCGGGAGCTCCTACAATGAGCAGTTCTTC
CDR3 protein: CASSPGGSSYNEQFF

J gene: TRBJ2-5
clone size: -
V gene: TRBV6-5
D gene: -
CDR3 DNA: TGTGCCAGCAGTTACCCTCGGGGGCAGGGGGGAGAGACCCAGTACTTC
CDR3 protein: CASSYPRGQGGETQYF

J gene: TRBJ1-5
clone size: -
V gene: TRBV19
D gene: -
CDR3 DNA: TGTGCCAGTAGCCACCGGACAGACCAGCCCCAGCATTTT
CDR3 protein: CASSHRTDQPQHF

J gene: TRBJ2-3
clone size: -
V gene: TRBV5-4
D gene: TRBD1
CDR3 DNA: TGTGCCAGCAGCTTGGGAGGCCTGAGGGGGCTGGGCAAGGCAGATACGCAGTATTTT
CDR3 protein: CASSLGGLRGLGKADTQYF

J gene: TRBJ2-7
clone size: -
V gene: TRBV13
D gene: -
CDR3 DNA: TGTGCCAGCAGCTTAGGTGACAGGCCCTACGAGCAGTACTTC
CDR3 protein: CASSLGDRPYEQYF

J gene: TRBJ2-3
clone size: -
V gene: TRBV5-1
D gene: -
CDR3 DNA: TGCGCCTCCTCCTCCCAGGCCTCCCCAGCAGATACGCAGTATTTT
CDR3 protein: CASSSQASPADTQYF

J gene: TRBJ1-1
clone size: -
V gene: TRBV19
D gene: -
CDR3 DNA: TGTGCCAGTAGTACGGCAGGCGGGGCGCGGACTGAAGCTTTCTTT
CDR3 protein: CASSTAGGARTEAFF

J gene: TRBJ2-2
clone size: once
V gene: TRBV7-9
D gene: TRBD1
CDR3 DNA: TGTGCCAGCAGCTTCTGGACAGGGGGCACCGGGGAGCTGTTTTTT
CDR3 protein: CASSFWTGGTGELFF

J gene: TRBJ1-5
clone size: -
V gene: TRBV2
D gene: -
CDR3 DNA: TGTGCCAGCAGGGGGCGGGGAAACTGGGCGCCCCAGCATTTT
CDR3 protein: CASRGRGNWAPQHF

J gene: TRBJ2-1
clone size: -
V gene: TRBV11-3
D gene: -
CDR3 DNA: TGTGCCAGCAGCGCCCGAGACAGCTACTACAATGAGCAGTTCTTC
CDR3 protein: CASSARDSYYNEQFF

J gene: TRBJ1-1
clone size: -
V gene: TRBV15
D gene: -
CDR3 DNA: TGTGCCACCAGCAGAGATTACCAGGGAGGAGCTTTCTTT
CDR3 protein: CATSRDYQGGAFF

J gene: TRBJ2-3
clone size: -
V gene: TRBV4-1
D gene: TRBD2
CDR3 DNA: TGCGCCAGCAGCTTTAGTAAGGGAGGGAGCACAGATACGCAGTATTTT
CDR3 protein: CASSFSKGGSTDTQYF

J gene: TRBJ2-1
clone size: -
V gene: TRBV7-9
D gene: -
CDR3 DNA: TGTGCCAGCAGCATAGACTTTTACAATGAGCAGTTCTTC
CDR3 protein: CASSIDFYNEQFF

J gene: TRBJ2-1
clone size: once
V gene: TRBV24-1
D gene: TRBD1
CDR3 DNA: TGTGCCACCGGGACAGTCTACAATGAGCAGTTCTTC
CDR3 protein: CATGTVYNEQFF

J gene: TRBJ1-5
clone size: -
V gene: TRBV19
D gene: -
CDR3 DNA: TGTGCCAGTAGGGGCAATGGGGGCCTCTATAGCAATCAGCCCCAGCATTTT
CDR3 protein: CASRGNGGLYSNQPQHF

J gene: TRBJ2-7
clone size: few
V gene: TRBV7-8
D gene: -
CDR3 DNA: TGTGCCAGCAGCGCAGGGTTCGCCTACGAGCAGTACTTC
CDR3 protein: CASSAGFAYEQYF

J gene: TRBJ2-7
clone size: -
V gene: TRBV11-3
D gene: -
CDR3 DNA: TGTGCCAGCAGCTTAGAGTCAGGTCCCAGCTACGAGCAGTACTTC
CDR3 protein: CASSLESGPSYEQYF

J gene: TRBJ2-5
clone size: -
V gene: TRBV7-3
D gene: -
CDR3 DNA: TGTGCCAGCAGCTTAACGAATTCCGGCGGGGAGACCCAGTACTTC
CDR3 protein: CASSLTNSGGETQYF

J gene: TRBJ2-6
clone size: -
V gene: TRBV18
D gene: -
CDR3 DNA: TGTGCCAGCTCACCGCTCGGGGGGCAAGGGGCCAACGTCCTGACTTTC
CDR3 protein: CASSPLGGQGANVLTF

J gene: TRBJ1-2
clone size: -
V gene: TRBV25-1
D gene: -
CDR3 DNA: TGTGCCAGCAGTGCAACAGCATCCAACTATGGCTACACCTTC
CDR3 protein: CASSATASNYGYTF

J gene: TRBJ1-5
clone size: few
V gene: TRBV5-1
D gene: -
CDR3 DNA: TGCGCCAGCAGCTTGTACCCTCCCCCCAAAAACACCGCCAAACATAGCAATCAGCCCCAGCATTTT
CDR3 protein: CASSLYPPPKNTAKHSNQPQHF

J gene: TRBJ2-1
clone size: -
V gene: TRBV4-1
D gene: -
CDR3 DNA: TGCGCCAGCAGCCAAGTGGCGGAAAACTACAATGAGCAGTTCTTC
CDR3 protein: CASSQVAENYNEQFF

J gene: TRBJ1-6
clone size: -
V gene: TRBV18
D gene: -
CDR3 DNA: TGTGCCAGCTCACCACCGTGGCAGGGCGGGAGCTCCTATAATTCACCCCTCCACTTT
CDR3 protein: CASSPPWQGGSSYNSPLHF